This T cell receptor (beta chain) appears in the sequencing data of a study of prognosis after radiotherapy for stage I lung cancer. Study-wide points: Shannon entropy (measured after stereotactic body radiation therapy) was lower in patients who went on to develop distant metastases.

Germline values: CDR1 MDHEN, CDR2 SYDVKM. V was pared by 6 bases and J by 8 bases, with 19 bases of the junction left unmatched. This CDR3 region has 17 residues. From genomic DNA, two-round multiplex PCR was used to amplify TCR beta CDR3. Gene-specific primers for each TRBV and TRBJ gene drove first-round PCR. The authors ran second-round PCR with universal primers. TCRdb used MiXCR to reprocess the multiplex PCR reads, holding one entry per CDR3 protein. The table lists some 23,000 distinct CDR3 sequences, 40% of them singletons. Sample share makes this clonotype medium-sized. Its antigen is still unknown.

Sample: PBMCs, taken before or after stereotactic body radiation therapy (not recorded which). The sequence was obtained from a donor aged 50 or older with non-small cell lung cancer. The chain carries TRBV28 and TRBJ1-2, with 9 bases identical to TRBD1. Here the CDR3 reads CASSPPQGASPPRGYTF. The CDR3 region has the DNA TGTGCCAGCAGCCCCCCACAGGGGGCGAGTCCGCCACGAGGCTACACCTTC.